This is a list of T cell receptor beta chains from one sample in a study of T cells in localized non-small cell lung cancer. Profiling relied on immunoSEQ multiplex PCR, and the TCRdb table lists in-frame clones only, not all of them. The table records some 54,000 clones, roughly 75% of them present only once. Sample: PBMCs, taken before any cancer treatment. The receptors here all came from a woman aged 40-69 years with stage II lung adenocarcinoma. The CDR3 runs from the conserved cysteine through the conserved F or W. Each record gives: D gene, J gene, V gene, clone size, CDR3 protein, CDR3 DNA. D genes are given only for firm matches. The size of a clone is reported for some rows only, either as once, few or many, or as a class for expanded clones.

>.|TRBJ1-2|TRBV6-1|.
CASSERMERIYGYTF
TGTGCCAGCAGTGAAAGGATGGAAAGGATCTATGGCTACACCTTC
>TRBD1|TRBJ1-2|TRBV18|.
CASSPSGQGGLDGYTF
TGTGCCAGCTCACCTTCGGGACAGGGTGGACTAGATGGCTACACCTTC
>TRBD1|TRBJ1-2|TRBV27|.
CATLPGQGIGGYTF
TGTGCCACCCTTCCGGGACAGGGAATAGGTGGCTACACCTTC
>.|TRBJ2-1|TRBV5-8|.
CASSLSRSSYNEQFF
TGTGCCAGCAGCTTATCCAGGTCCTCATACAATGAGCAGTTCTTC
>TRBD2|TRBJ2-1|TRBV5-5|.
CASGLATSHNEQFF
TGTGCCAGCGGACTAGCGACGTCGCACAATGAGCAGTTCTTC
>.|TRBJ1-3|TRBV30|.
CAWIRGAKGNTIYF
TGTGCCTGGATCCGGGGGGCAAAGGGAAACACCATATATTTT
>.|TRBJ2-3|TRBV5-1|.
CASSFNRDAESDTQYF
TGCGCCAGCAGCTTTAACCGGGACGCAGAGTCGGATACGCAGTATTTT
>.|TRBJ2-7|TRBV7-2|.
CASSLPTRYEQYF
TGTGCCAGCAGCCTGCCCACTAGATACGAGCAGTACTTC
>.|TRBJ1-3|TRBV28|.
CASRPLIPGPGNTIYF
TGTGCCAGCAGACCTTTAATCCCGGGACCTGGAAACACCATATATTTT
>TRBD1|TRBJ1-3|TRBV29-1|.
CSVEGTGVGNTIYF
TGCAGCGTTGAAGGAACAGGGGTAGGAAACACCATATATTTT
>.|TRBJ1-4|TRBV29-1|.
CSVAPSPAEKLFF
TGCAGCGTTGCCCCCTCCCCGGCTGAAAAACTGTTTTTT
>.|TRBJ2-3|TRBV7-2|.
CASRLEFSTDTQYF
TGTGCCAGCAGATTAGAATTTAGCACAGATACGCAGTATTTT
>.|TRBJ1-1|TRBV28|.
CASSSPGATEAFF
TGTGCCAGCAGTTCCCCAGGGGCGACTGAAGCTTTCTTT
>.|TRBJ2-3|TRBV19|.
CASRGGYLAGGSTDTQYF
TGTGCCAGTAGAGGGGGTTATCTTGCAGGCGGCTCCACAGATACGCAGTATTTT
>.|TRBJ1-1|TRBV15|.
CATSRDLGAGNTEAFF
TGTGCCACCAGCAGAGATCTGGGGGCGGGGAACACTGAAGCTTTCTTT
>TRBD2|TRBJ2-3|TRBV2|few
CASIGGGRDTQYF
TGTGCCAGCATCGGCGGGGGTCGGGATACGCAGTATTTT
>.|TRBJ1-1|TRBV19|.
CASRFDSGRLTEAFF
TGTGCCAGTAGATTTGATAGCGGTCGGCTCACTGAAGCTTTCTTT
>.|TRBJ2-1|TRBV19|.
CATSLPPYNEQFF
TGTGCCACCAGCCTCCCTCCCTACAATGAGCAGTTCTTC
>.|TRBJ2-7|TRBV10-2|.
CASEGGGWDEQYF
TGCGCCAGTGAGGGGGGGGGCTGGGACGAGCAGTACTTC
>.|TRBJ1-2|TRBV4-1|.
CASSQDRLSPLYGYTF
TGCGCCAGCAGCCAAGATCGGTTATCCCCCCTCTATGGCTACACCTTC
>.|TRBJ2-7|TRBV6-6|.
CATLDTGGVPIEQYF
TGTGCCACGCTAGACACAGGGGGGGTTCCTATCGAGCAGTACTTC
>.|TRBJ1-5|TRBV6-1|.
CASEEQNNQPQHF
TGTGCCAGCGAGGAACAGAACAATCAGCCCCAGCATTTT
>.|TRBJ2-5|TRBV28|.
CASSLGVVQETQYF
TGTGCCAGCAGTTTAGGGGTGGTCCAAGAGACCCAGTACTTC
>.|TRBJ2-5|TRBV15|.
CATSRAAGSQETQYF
TGTGCCACCAGCAGAGCCGCGGGGTCCCAAGAGACCCAGTACTTC
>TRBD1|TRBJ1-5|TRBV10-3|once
CAISDDRGNQPQHF
TGTGCCATCAGTGACGACAGGGGCAATCAGCCCCAGCATTTT
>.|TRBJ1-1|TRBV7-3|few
CASSLIKGREAFF
TGTGCCAGCAGCTTAATTAAGGGTCGTGAAGCTTTCTTT
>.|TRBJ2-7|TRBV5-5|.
CASSSSTRGLYEQYF
TGTGCCAGCAGCTCGTCGACTCGGGGCCTTTACGAGCAGTACTTC
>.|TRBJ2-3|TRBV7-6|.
CASSLEQADTDTQYF
TGTGCCAGCAGCTTAGAGCAAGCTGACACAGATACGCAGTATTTT
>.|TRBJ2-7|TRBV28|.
CASSLSEGASGSSYEQYF
TGTGCCAGCAGTTTATCCGAGGGGGCTAGCGGTAGCTCCTACGAGCAGTACTTC
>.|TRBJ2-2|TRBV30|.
CAWFRPNTGELFF
TGTGCCTGGTTCCGCCCGAACACCGGGGAGCTGTTTTTT
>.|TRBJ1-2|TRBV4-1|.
CASSQPWSVDLFYGYTF
TGCGCCAGCAGCCAGCCCTGGTCTGTTGACCTCTTCTATGGCTACACCTTC
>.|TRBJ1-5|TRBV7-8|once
CASSLVRGNQPQHF
TGTGCCAGCAGCTTAGTAAGGGGCAATCAGCCCCAGCATTTT
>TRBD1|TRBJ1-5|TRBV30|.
CAWSAPGQGGQPQHF
TGTGCCTGGAGTGCACCGGGACAGGGTGGCCAGCCCCAGCATTTT
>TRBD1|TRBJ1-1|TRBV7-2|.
CASSLQGGGNTEAFF
TGTGCCAGCAGCTTACAGGGGGGAGGGAACACTGAAGCTTTCTTT
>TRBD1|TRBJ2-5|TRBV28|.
CASSGTGSIQETQYF
TGTGCCAGCAGCGGGACAGGGTCGATACAAGAGACCCAGTACTTC
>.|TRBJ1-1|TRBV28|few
CASGVMNTEAFF
TGTGCCTCAGGGGTGATGAACACTGAAGCTTTCTTT
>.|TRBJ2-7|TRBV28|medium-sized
CASSLLARSEQYF
TGTGCCAGCAGTTTACTGGCCAGGAGCGAGCAGTACTTC
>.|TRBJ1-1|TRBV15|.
CATSRDKGRAAEAFF
TGTGCCACCAGCAGAGATAAAGGTAGGGCGGCTGAAGCTTTCTTT
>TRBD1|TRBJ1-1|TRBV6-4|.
CAISGGQVNTEAFF
TGTGCCATCAGTGGCGGACAGGTTAACACTGAAGCTTTCTTT
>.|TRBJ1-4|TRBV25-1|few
CASSRGGNNEKLFF
TGTGCCAGCAGCCGAGGGGGAAATAATGAAAAACTGTTTTTT
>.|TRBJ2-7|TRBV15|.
CATSSGREGEQYF
TGTGCCACCAGTTCGGGCAGGGAAGGCGAGCAGTACTTC
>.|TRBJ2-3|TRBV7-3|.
CASSFQGLATDTQYF
TGTGCCAGCAGCTTCCAGGGGCTAGCGACAGATACGCAGTATTTT
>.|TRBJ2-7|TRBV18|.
CASSPPHPVDEQYF
TGTGCCAGCTCACCACCGCACCCAGTGGACGAGCAGTACTTC
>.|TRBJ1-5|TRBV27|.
CASSFFPPKVQPQHF
TGTGCCAGCAGTTTTTTTCCTCCGAAGGTGCAGCCCCAGCATTTT
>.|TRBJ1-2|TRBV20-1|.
CSARTPYGYTF
TGCAGTGCTAGAACCCCATATGGCTACACCTTC
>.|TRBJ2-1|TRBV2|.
CASNVNRQSNNEQFF
TGTGCCAGCAACGTGAACAGACAGAGTAACAATGAGCAGTTCTTC
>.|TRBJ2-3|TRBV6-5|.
CASRGTSTDTQYF
TGTGCCAGCAGGGGGACTAGCACAGATACGCAGTATTTT
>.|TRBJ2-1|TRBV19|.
CASSIDPRDYNEQFF
TGTGCCAGTAGTATAGACCCCCGGGACTACAATGAGCAGTTCTTC
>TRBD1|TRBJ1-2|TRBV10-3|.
CAIATGGRGYTF
TGTGCCATCGCTACAGGGGGGAGAGGCTACACCTTC
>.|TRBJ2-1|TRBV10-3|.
CAIGPYNEQFF
TGTGCCATCGGGCCCTACAATGAGCAGTTCTTC
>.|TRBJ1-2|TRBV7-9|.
CASSLGNNYGYTF
TGTGCCAGCAGCTTAGGCAACAACTATGGCTACACCTTC